One sample yielded the 20 T cell receptor beta chains listed below, sequenced in a study of early stage breast cancer tumors. Data came from immunoSEQ multiplex PCR; TCRdb stores just in-frame clones and leaves some out. The data hold 13,000 to 15,000 clones, with 70% to 85% observed a single time. Material for sequencing was normal breast tissue next to the tumor. These receptors were collected from a person in their twenties or thirties with breast cancer.

V and J are TRBV6-4 and TRBJ2-1; possibly TRBD2 for D (7 bases). V dropped 3 bases and J dropped 8 bases, with 20 bases sitting between them. The CDR3 is 16 residues long. Per germline, CDR1 MRHNA and CDR2 SNTAGT. In DNA, the CDR3 is TGTGCCAGCAGTGATTCCCTAGCGAGAGGGGGGGATGAGCAGTTCTTC. Amino acids: CASSDSLARGGDEQFF.

This clone was counted a few times. The chain is built from TRBV19 and TRBJ1-6; the D gene is possibly TRBD1 (6 bases). The CDR3 totals 13 residues. V was pared by 6 bases and J by 7 bases, with 10 bases between. Germline values: CDR1 LNHDA, CDR2 SQIVND (reference sequence). CDR3 protein: CASSTGSNSPLHF. DNA for the CDR3: TGTGCCAGTAGCACAGGGTCCAATTCACCCCTCCACTTT. The variable domain in full, completed from reference TRBV19 and TRBJ1-6, reads DGGITQSPKYLFRKEGQNVTLSCEQNLNHDAMYWYRQDPGQGLRLIYYSQIVNDFQKGDIAEGYSVSREKKESFPLTVTSAQKNPTAFYLCASSTGSNSPLHFGNGTRLTVT.

CDR3 nucleotides: TGTGCCAGCCAACCCGAGGTTGGTTATGGCTACACCTTC. This encodes CASQPEVGYGYTF. V gene TRBV18 combines with J gene TRBJ1-2; D not certain. From germline, CDR1 is KGHSH and CDR2 LQKENI. This CDR3 comprises 13 residues. Trimming left V 8 bases short and J 5 bases short, with 15 bases between.

V usage is TRBV19 and J usage is TRBJ2-3, with D unresolved. The ends were cut back, 6 bases at V and 1 base at J, with 8 bases in the middle. The CDR3 length is 13 residues. Per the germline V gene, CDR1 is LNHDA and CDR2 is SQIVND (reference sequence). The CDR3 coding sequence is TGTGCCAGTAGGGGATTGGGCACAGATACGCAGTATTTT. Amino acid sequence: CASRGLGTDTQYF.

The chain recombines TRBV12-5 with TRBJ1-2; 8 bases match TRBD1. The V and J ends lost 1 base and 7 bases, in that order; junction bases with no gene match: 5. Germline lookup yields CDR1 LGHNT and CDR2 FRNRAP. The CDR3 is 14 amino acids. The CDR3 spells CASGLGTGRRGYTF. The CDR3 nucleotides read TGTGCTAGTGGTTTGGGGACAGGGCGGCGTGGCTACACCTTC.

This chain joins TRBV30 and TRBJ1-5; 8 bases fit TRBD1. The trim removed 1 base at V and 3 bases at J, leaving 5 bases unmatched. The CDR3 is 15 residues long. Germline assignment: CDR1 GTSNPN and CDR2 SVGIG (reference sequence). The CDR3 sequence is CAWSDSGGFNQPQHF. The DNA for the CDR3 is TGTGCCTGGAGTGACTCAGGGGGCTTCAATCAGCCCCAGCATTTT. Based on the CDR3 plus reference TRBV30 and TRBJ1-5, the full variable domain is SQTIHQWPATLVQPVGSPLSLECTVEGTSNPNLYWYRQAAGRGLQLLFYSVGIGQISSEVPQNLSASRPQDRQFILSSKKLLLSDSGFYLCAWSDSGGFNQPQHFGDGTRLSIL.

This sequence joins TRBV27 and TRBJ2-1; TRBD2 aligns across 8 bases. J gave up 1 base and V 3 bases, and 5 bases lay outside the gene matches. Germline V lookup: CDR1 MNHEY, CDR2 SMNVEV (reference sequence). CDR3 length: 16 amino acids. The CDR3 coding sequence is TGTGCCAGCAGTTTGTCAGCGGGAGAATCCTACAATGAGCAGTTCTTC. Amino acids: CASSLSAGESYNEQFF.

This chain links TRBV7-9 with TRBJ1-3; D possibly corresponds to TRBD1 (5 bases). The ends were cut back, 8 bases at V and 2 bases at J, with 22 bases in the middle. The germline gives CDR1 SEHNR, CDR2 FQNEAQ (reference sequence). The length of the CDR3 is 17 residues. CDR3: CASPEPLGPSTGNTIYF. The CDR3 coding sequence is TGTGCCAGCCCAGAGCCTCTGGGGCCTTCCACTGGAAACACCATATATTTT.

The rearrangement links TRBV19 to TRBJ1-5; 11 bases align to TRBD1. After removal of 1 base from V and 5 bases from J, the junction contained 1 base not matched to a gene. The CDR3 length is 15 residues. The germline V gene encodes CDR1 LNHDA and CDR2 SQIVND (reference sequence). The CDR3 here is CASSIGTGGYQPQHF. CDR3 nucleotide sequence: TGTGCCAGTAGTATAGGGACAGGGGGCTATCAGCCCCAGCATTTT.

The CDR3 sequence: CASSLSTEFVTF. The CDR3 DNA reads TGTGCCAGCAGCTTGTCTACCGAATTTGTCACCTTC. The chain uses TRBV5-6 and TRBJ1-2; no clear D. Trimming left V 1 base short and J 13 bases short, with 14 bases between. Germline CDR1 SGHDT, CDR2 YYEEEE. The CDR3 totals 12 residues.

J is TRBJ1-1 and V is TRBV11-2; D not certain. This CDR3 is 11 amino acids long. Germline V CDR1 and CDR2: SGHAT, FQNNGV. The V and J ends lost 10 bases and 11 bases respectively, with 17 bases between them. Here the CDR3 reads CANLERSRAFF. The CDR3 DNA is TGTGCCAATCTTGAGAGGAGTCGGGCTTTCTTT. The full variable domain, in which reference TRBV11-2 and TRBJ1-1 provide the parts outside the CDR3, is EAGVAQSPRYKIIEKRQSVAFWCNPISGHATLYWYQQILGQGPKLLIQFQNNGVVDDSQLPKDRFSAERLKGVDSTLKIQPAKLEDSAVYLCANLERSRAFFGQGTRLTVV.

This chain links TRBV27 with TRBJ2-3; D gene unclear. Trimming removed 2 bases at V and 0 bases at J, with 12 bases between. Germline CDR1 is MNHEY and CDR2 is SMNVEV (reference sequence). This CDR3 has 16 residues. This CDR3 is CASSLGVDHSTDTQYF. The CDR3 DNA reads as TGTGCCAGCAGTTTAGGTGTCGATCACAGCACAGATACGCAGTATTTT.

This clone was seen only a few times. The genes are TRBV7-9 and TRBJ1-1, with no clear D. V was cut by 1 base and J by 7 bases, with 13 bases left in between. The germline CDR1 and CDR2 sequences are SEHNR and FQNEAQ (reference sequence). The CDR3 extends over 14 amino acids. This CDR3 is CASSLEPGMGEAFF. DNA of the CDR3: TGTGCCAGCAGCTTAGAGCCCGGGATGGGTGAAGCTTTCTTT.

This chain uses TRBV30 with TRBJ2-2; D perhaps matches TRBD1 (5 bases). Germline values: CDR1 GTSNPN, CDR2 SVGIG (reference sequence). V gave up 2 bases and J gave up 11 bases, with 12 bases separating them. CDR3 length: 12 residues. CDR3 nucleotides: TGTGCCTGGAGTAGGGGATCGCAAGAGCTGTTTTTT. This translates into CAWSRGSQELFF.

The chain carries TRBV6-1 and TRBJ2-2, with unresolved D. This CDR3 is built from 13 residues. CDR1 and CDR2 (germline): MNHNS, SASEGT. Trimming took 4 bases from V and 8 from J, leaving 11 bases between them. This CDR3 is CASSAIATGELFF. The CDR3 nucleotides read TGTGCCAGCAGTGCCATCGCAACGGGGGAGCTGTTTTTT.

The chain is built from TRBV7-2 and TRBJ1-2; TRBD1 is a possible D gene (5 bases). Trimming cost V 5 bases and J 8 bases, with 15 bases left between them. Per germline, CDR1 SGHTA and CDR2 FQGNSA. The CDR3 loop spans 13 amino acids. As DNA, the CDR3 is TGTGCCAGCAGCCGACAGTCATCGGGAGGCTACACCTTC. Translating gives CASSRQSSGGYTF.

V gene TRBV10-1 combines with J gene TRBJ1-1; 11 nucleotides align to TRBD1. Per germline, CDR1 WNHNN and CDR2 SYGVQD (reference sequence). CDR3 length: 19 residues. The V segment lost 5 bases and the J segment 3 bases; nucleotides outside the gene matches: 17. The CDR3 DNA is TGCGCCAGCAGTCCGGACAGGGGGCGACCAGACCCGTTGGACACTGAAGCTTTCTTT. It specifies CASSPDRGRPDPLDTEAFF.

As for this clone: Its ends do not fully match the called genes, so a read error is possible. The chain carries TRBV5-1 and TRBJ1-2; a possible D gene is TRBD1 (6 bases). The germline gives CDR1 SGHRS, CDR2 YFSETQ. The CDR3 covers 13 residues. This CDR3 reads CASSVGTLYGHTF. Here the CDR3 DNA reads TGCGCCAGCAGCGTCGGGACACTCTATGGCCACACCTTC.

The chain has TRBV7-9 and TRBJ2-7; tentatively, D is TRBD1 or TRBD2 (5 bases each). CDR3 length: 17 amino acids. Germline V lookup: CDR1 SEHNR, CDR2 FQNEAQ (reference sequence). The V end lost 3 bases, the J end lost 4 bases, and 22 bases lay between the germline ends. The CDR3 is CASSFTRDLGWGYEQYF. The CDR3 DNA reads as TGTGCCAGCAGCTTTACCCGGGACCTCGGATGGGGTTACGAGCAGTACTTC.

The chain couples TRBV9 to TRBJ1-3, with D unresolved. Trimming removed 0 bases from V and 0 bases from J, with 7 bases in between. This CDR3 has 15 residues. Germline lookup yields CDR1 SGDLS and CDR2 YYNGEE. DNA for the CDR3: TGTGCCAGCAGCGTAGCCGAGCTCTCTGGAAACACCATATATTTT. This sequence encodes CASSVAELSGNTIYF.